Shown below are 15 T cell receptor beta chains from a single sample sequenced in a study of vaccination effects on CD4 cells after COVID-19. Only in-frame clones appear in the TCRdb table, and some are missing; sequencing was by immunoSEQ multiplex PCR. The repertoire holds about 70,000 clones, with roughly 73% as singletons. Antigen-specific CD4+ T cells were expanded with viral peptide pools in the ViraFEST assay before sequencing. The authors isolated CD4+ T cells after roughly eleven days of culture. The infection with SARS-CoV-2 (confirmed by PCR) occurred in this person between March and December 2020. These receptors are not linked to any known antigen. The source was CD4+ T cells from PBMCs cultured with HIV peptides, collected before COVID-19 vaccination. Specified subset: HIV-1 Nef peptide pool negative control/reference culture. The receptors stem from a human donor who had a prior SARS-CoV-2 infection.

The chain employs TRBV7-9 and TRBJ1-4; D is undetermined. In germline, CDR1 is SEHNR, CDR2 FQNEAQ (reference sequence). The CDR3 consists of 12 residues. Deletions cut 0 bases from V and 15 bases from J, with 11 bases between. For the CDR3, the DNA is TGTGCCAGCAGCTTAGCCTTGTCCGTAATGTTTTTT. Encoded protein: CASSLALSVMFF.

The gene calls are TRBV4-2 and TRBJ2-7; the D gene is possibly TRBD1 (5 bases). The CDR3 runs to 14 residues. The V gene lost 1 base and the J gene lost 4 bases, with 11 bases spanning the gap. Per the germline V gene, CDR1 is LGHNA and CDR2 is YNFKEQ. The CDR3 DNA is TGTGCCAGCAGCCAAGGGGAAAGGGGTTACGAGCAGTACTTC. Protein sequence: CASSQGERGYEQYF.

V gene TRBV5-1 combines with J gene TRBJ2-5; D is perhaps TRBD1 or TRBD2 (5 bases each). Germline V gene lookup returns CDR1 SGHRS and CDR2 YFSETQ. Trimming took 6 bases from V and 1 from J, leaving 10 bases between them. The CDR3 runs 13 residues. The DNA for the CDR3 is TGCGCCAGCAAAGGGACCGCCCAAGAGACCCAGTACTTC. This sequence encodes CASKGTAQETQYF.

This rearrangement joins TRBV6-5 to TRBJ1-2; D gene unclear. CDR1 is MNHEY, CDR2 SVGAGI, per germline. CDR3 size: 13 residues. The V end lost 6 bases, the J end lost 3 bases, and 11 bases lay between the germline ends. CDR3 sequence: CASRTPGHYGYTF. CDR3 nucleotides: TGTGCCAGCAGAACCCCGGGCCACTATGGCTACACCTTC.

In this sample, this clone turned up once. The gene calls are TRBV5-1 and TRBJ2-1, with 8 bases that match TRBD2. The CDR3 loop spans 16 amino acids. Germline assignment: CDR1 SGHRS and CDR2 YFSETQ. The V and J ends lost 0 bases and 5 bases, in that order; junction bases with no gene match: 7. The CDR3 here is CASSLASGGRDNEQFF. CDR3 sequence (DNA): TGCGCCAGCAGCTTGGCCTCGGGGGGGCGGGACAATGAGCAGTTCTTC. Full variable domain (missing parts from reference TRBV5-1 and TRBJ2-1): KAGVTQTPRYLIKTRGQQVTLSCSPISGHRSVSWYQQTPGQGLQFLFEYFSETQRNKGNFPGRFSGRQFSNSRSEMNVSTLELGDSALYLCASSLASGGRDNEQFFGPGTRLTVL.

The chain recombines TRBV5-5 with TRBJ2-6, with D unresolved. Trimming stripped 4 bases from V and 4 bases from J, with 6 bases between. Germline V gives CDR1 SGHKS, CDR2 YYEKEE (reference sequence). The CDR3 length is 13 residues. The CDR3 DNA is TGTGCCAGCAGCCCCGCCGGGGCCAACGTCCTGACTTTC. Translated: CASSPAGANVLTF. Full variable domain (outside the CDR3, taken from reference TRBV5-5 and TRBJ2-6): DAGVTQSPTHLIKTRGQQVTLRCSPISGHKSVSWYQQVLGQGPQFIFQYYEKEERGRGNFPDRFSARQFPNYSSELNVNALLLGDSALYLCASSPAGANVLTFGAGSRLTVL.

V is TRBV4-1 and J is TRBJ1-2; D is perhaps TRBD1 (6 bases). V was shortened by 0 bases and J by 2 bases, with 7 bases between the two germline ends. The CDR3 extends over 14 amino acids. The germline V gene encodes CDR1 MGHRA and CDR2 YSYEKL. The CDR3 reads CASSQETGNYGYTF. The DNA for the CDR3 is TGCGCCAGCAGCCAAGAAACAGGGAACTATGGCTACACCTTC.

The sample holds a few counts of this clone. The junction differs from germline at one of its ends, possibly a read error. V gene TRBV7-7 combines with J gene TRBJ2-1, with D possibly being TRBD1 (5 bases). CDR1 is SSHAT and CDR2 is FNYEAQ in the germline V gene (reference sequence). The CDR3 covers 16 residues. CDR3 DNA: TGTGCTAGCAGCCTCCGCTGGGCAGGGTCCTACAATGAGCAGTTCTTC. It yields the protein CASSLRWAGSYNEQFF. Using reference TRBV7-7 and TRBJ2-1 for the parts outside the CDR3, the full variable domain is GAGVSQSPRYKVTKRGQDVTLRCDPISSHATLYWYQQALGQGPEFLTYFNYEAQPDKSGLPSDRFSAERPEGSISTLTIQRTEQRDSAMYRCASSLRWAGSYNEQFFGPGTRLTVL.

The chain employs TRBV10-3 and TRBJ2-5; possibly TRBD1 for D (6 bases). V dropped 6 bases and J dropped 3 bases, with 11 bases sitting between them. The CDR3 is 13 amino acids. Germline V CDR1 and CDR2: ENHRY, SYGVKD. CDR3 region: CAIRDSGEETQYF. Written as DNA, the CDR3 is TGTGCCATCAGGGACAGTGGAGAAGAGACCCAGTACTTC.

The table lists this clone with a count of one. CDR3 bases: TGTGCCACCAACTTCGTCCCCGGCGATACGCAGTATTTT. Translation gives CATNFVPGDTQYF. The chain combines TRBV6-5 with TRBJ2-3; no reliable D call. The CDR3 extends over 13 amino acids. Germline loops: CDR1 MNHEY, CDR2 SVGAGI. The ends were cut back, 10 bases at V and 6 bases at J, with 17 bases in the middle.

V gene TRBV12-5 combines with J gene TRBJ2-7; TRBD2 matches 10 bases. Looked up from germline, CDR1 is LGHNT and CDR2 is FRNRAP. The junction had 13 bases not matched to a gene; V was cut back by 6 bases and J by 5 bases. The CDR3 length is 16 residues. The CDR3 region is CASGAPGAGGPHEQYF. CDR3 in DNA: TGTGCTAGTGGGGCCCCGGGAGCGGGGGGGCCCCACGAGCAGTACTTC.

A remark on this clone: One end of the junction does not line up with germline, which may come from a read error. At the DNA level, this CDR3 is encoded by other sequences in the same sample as well. CDR3 sequence: CASSPPSRAEKLFF. CDR3 nucleotide sequence: TGTGCTAGCTCACCACCGAGTCGGGCTGAAAAACTGTTTTTT. V is TRBV18 and J is TRBJ1-4; D remains unclear. The CDR3 totals 14 residues. Germline V gives CDR1 KGHSH, CDR2 LQKENI.

This chain connects TRBV2 to TRBJ2-7; 9 bases match TRBD1. This CDR3 region has 13 residues. V shed 5 bases, J shed 6 bases, and the junction held 5 bases outside the gene matches. Germline V CDR1 and CDR2: SNHLY, FYNNEI. CDR3 sequence: CASSRDRVVEQYF. The DNA for the CDR3 is TGTGCCAGCAGTCGGGACAGGGTGGTCGAGCAGTACTTC.

This clone was counted only a few times. The CDR3 coding sequence is TGTGCCAGCAGTGAGGACCCAAGGACAGGCGGCTACACCTTC. Translated, it gives CASSEDPRTGGYTF. J is TRBJ1-2 and V is TRBV6-1, with 7 bases aligning to TRBD1. Germline assignment: CDR1 MNHNS and CDR2 SASEGT. This CDR3 comprises 14 residues. J was trimmed by 8 bases and V by 3 bases; bases with no gene match: 9.

DNA of the CDR3: TGTGCCAGCAGCGCCAGTTATCAGCCCCAGCATTTT. It specifies CASSASYQPQHF. The V call is TRBV7-2, the J call TRBJ1-5; D ambiguous. The CDR3 covers 12 residues. Trimming took off 5 bases at V and 5 bases at J, with 7 bases between the two ends. The germline CDR1 and CDR2 sequences are SGHTA and FQGNSA.